This entry lists 21 T cell receptor beta chains sequenced from one sample in a study of human T cells and chemical hapten exposure. Specified time point: patch test 1, 2 weeks after DPC sensitization. Treatment indicated: therapeutic diphenylcyclopropenone sensitization with weekly scalp DPC. In TCRdb, the RACE reads were re-called with MiXCR into one record per CDR3 protein. The sample has some 180,000 distinct CDR3 sequences, 20% to 25% seen once. The sample here was whole blood, taken in connection with sensitization to the hapten diphenylcyclopropenone (DPC). The receptors were sampled from a woman aged 50 to 65 with alopecia areata. Some clones in this sample may be carry-over from other donors' samples.

The rearrangement uses TRBV7-9 and TRBJ2-3, with D perhaps assigned TRBD1 or TRBD2 (6 bases each). Germline-derived CDR1 and CDR2 are SEHNR and FQNEAQ (reference sequence). V lost 5 bases to trimming and J lost 4 bases, with 10 bases between them. This CDR3 is 13 amino acids long. The CDR3 DNA sequence: TGTGCCAGCAGCCCCCGGGGGCCAGATACGCAGTATTTT. Its protein product is CASSPRGPDTQYF. Full variable domain (remainder filled in from reference TRBV7-9 and TRBJ2-3): DTGVSQNPRHKITKRGQNVTFRCDPISEHNRLYWYRQTLGQGPEFLTYFQNEAQLEKSRLLSDRFSAERPKGSFSTLEIQRTEQGDSAMYLCASSPRGPDTQYFGPGTRLTVL.

The J gene is TRBJ1-2, the V gene TRBV20-1; 9 bases align to TRBD1. Germline CDR1 reads DFQATT; CDR2 reads SNEGSKA (reference sequence). J was trimmed by 4 bases and V by 4 bases; bases with no gene match: 4. The CDR3 length is 13 residues. The CDR3, as DNA: TGCAGTGCTATCGGGACAGGGATCTATGGCTACACCTTC. It encodes CSAIGTGIYGYTF.

In this sample, this clonotype turned up a few times. V and J are TRBV20-1 and TRBJ2-2; D call uncertain. Trimming pared 8 bases from V and 1 base from J, leaving 11 bases between. The CDR3 is 13 amino acids. From germline, CDR1 is DFQATT and CDR2 SNEGSKA (reference sequence). CDR3 in DNA: TGCAGTAGAGCGATGGTGAACACCGGGGAGCTGTTTTTT. Its translation is CSRAMVNTGELFF.

This clonotype was counted only a few times. V and J are TRBV27 and TRBJ2-7; the D gene could be TRBD1 or TRBD2 (5 bases each). Germline assignment: CDR1 MNHEY and CDR2 SMNVEV (reference sequence). V dropped 7 bases and J dropped 5 bases, with 9 bases sitting between them. The CDR3 has 11 amino acids. As DNA, the CDR3 is TGTGCCAGCACAAGGGGACACGAGCAGTACTTC. It yields the protein CASTRGHEQYF.

This clonotype has at least ten counts. This chain joins TRBV7-2 and TRBJ2-1; D not resolved. The CDR3 totals 14 residues. Germline CDR1 and CDR2: SGHTA and FQGNSA. Trimming removed 1 base at V and 5 bases at J, with 9 bases between. CDR3 nucleotide sequence: TGTGCCAGCAGCTTAGGAAGGACCAACAATGAGCAGTTCTTC. Protein product: CASSLGRTNNEQFF.

This clonotype was counted a few times. The junction shows a germline mismatch at one end, possibly a read error. V is TRBV27 and J is TRBJ1-1; a weak D match, TRBD1 (6 bases). Germline assignment: CDR1 MNHEY and CDR2 SMNVEV (reference sequence). The CDR3 totals 12 residues. The CDR3 protein is CASSSSRGEASF. Here the CDR3 DNA reads TGTGCCAGCAGCTCCTCCAGGGGAGAAGCTTCCTTT.

The rearrangement joins TRBV2 to TRBJ1-2; 7 bases are a match to TRBD1. CDR1 and CDR2 from the germline V gene are SNHLY and FYNNEI. Trimming cost V 5 bases and J 7 bases; bases outside gene matches: 7. The CDR3 spans 13 residues. CDR3 protein: CASSMVTGSGYTF. The CDR3 DNA is TGTGCCAGCAGTATGGTGACAGGGAGTGGCTACACCTTC.

Comment on this clonotype: This likely comes from a read error, as the CDR3 has no conserved phenylalanine or tryptophan at its end. V is TRBV16 and J is TRBJ2-1; tentatively, D is TRBD2 (5 bases). V lost 2 bases to trimming and J lost 7 bases, with 9 bases between them. CDR1 KGHSY and CDR2 FQNENV come from the germline V gene. The CDR3 contains 13 residues. The CDR3 DNA reads TGTGCCAGCAGCCAAACTCGCGGGAATGAGCAGTTCATC. It is translated as CASSQTRGNEQFI.

This clonotype has just a few counts. The genes are TRBV12-3 or TRBV12-4 and TRBJ2-5, with D hard to call. Trimming left V 3 bases short and J 0 bases short, with 20 bases between. The CDR3 consists of 18 residues. CDR3 region: CASSFRPIGRLYQETQYF. CDR3 nucleotides: TGTGCCAGCAGTTTTCGCCCCATTGGCCGACTGTACCAAGAGACCCAGTACTTC.

This clonotype was detected only a few times. This chain joins TRBV5-6 and TRBJ2-1; no clear D. Germline assignment: CDR1 SGHDT and CDR2 YYEEEE. Between the trimmed V and J ends, which lost 2 bases and 4 bases, there was a span of 7 bases. This CDR3 contains 13 residues. The CDR3 sequence is CASSFYYYNEQFF. DNA for the CDR3: TGTGCCAGCAGCTTCTACTATTACAATGAGCAGTTCTTC.

This clonotype has just a few counts. The rearrangement joins TRBV3-1 to TRBJ2-1; perhaps TRBD2 as D (5 bases). The germline V gene has CDR1 LGHDT and CDR2 YNNKEL (reference sequence). This CDR3 is built from 14 residues. V gave up 3 bases and J gave up 5 bases, with 11 bases separating them. The CDR3 sequence is CASSHLRANNEQFF. CDR3 DNA sequence: TGTGCCAGCAGCCATTTGCGGGCTAACAATGAGCAGTTCTTC.

There are many counts of this clonotype. This chain links TRBV3-1 with TRBJ2-3; 9 bases map to TRBD1. The V and J ends lost 1 base and 2 bases, in that order; junction bases with no gene match: 1. Germline CDR1 is LGHDT and CDR2 is YNNKEL (reference sequence). The CDR3 has 15 amino acids. The CDR3 bases are TGTGCCAGCAGCCAAGGGACAGGGGACACAGATACGCAGTATTTT. Amino acid sequence: CASSQGTGDTDTQYF.

The V call is TRBV10-2, the J call TRBJ2-2; D is possibly TRBD2 (6 bases). Germline CDR1 and CDR2: WSHSY and SAAADI. V dropped 7 bases and J dropped 4 bases, with 13 bases sitting between them. This CDR3 contains 14 residues. This CDR3 is CASTWAGTTGELFF. The CDR3 DNA follows: TGCGCCAGCACATGGGCGGGGACCACCGGGGAGCTGTTTTTT.

The chain uses TRBV3-1 and TRBJ2-3, with D unresolved. This CDR3 is 12 amino acids long. Germline CDR1 is LGHDT and CDR2 is YNNKEL (reference sequence). V dropped 1 base and J dropped 6 bases, with 5 bases sitting between them. The CDR3 DNA reads TGTGCCAGCAGCCAAGTTAGGGATACGCAGTATTTT. This gives the protein CASSQVRDTQYF.

This chain uses TRBV4-2 with TRBJ1-3, with 7 bases fitting TRBD1. The CDR3 loop spans 13 amino acids. V gave up 5 bases and J gave up 4 bases; unmatched junction bases: 2. From germline, CDR1 is LGHNA and CDR2 YNFKEQ. CDR3 nucleotides: TGTGCCAGCAGCACAGGGGACGGAAACACCATATATTTT. It specifies CASSTGDGNTIYF.

The rearrangement links TRBV9 to TRBJ2-1; 7 bases are shared with TRBD2. The V segment lost 0 bases and the J segment 6 bases; nucleotides outside the gene matches: 6. CDR1 is SGDLS, CDR2 YYNGEE, per germline. The CDR3 is made up of 15 amino acids. CDR3 amino acids: CASSVAGGSANEQFF. The CDR3 DNA reads TGTGCCAGCAGCGTAGCCGGCGGGAGTGCCAATGAGCAGTTCTTC.

The chain carries TRBV18 and TRBJ1-2; D may be TRBD1 (6 bases). From germline, CDR1 is KGHSH and CDR2 LQKENI. CDR3 length equals 13 residues. V shed 6 bases and J shed 3 bases, with 11 bases lying between them. CDR3 coding DNA: TGTGCCAGCTCGATACAGGGCTACTATGGCTACACCTTC. Its translation is CASSIQGYYGYTF.

This clonotype has just a few counts. This chain connects TRBV2 to TRBJ2-2; D remains ambiguous. The CDR3 consists of 14 residues. Germline V gene sequence: CDR1 SNHLY, CDR2 FYNNEI. V shed 2 bases and J shed 2 bases, with 6 bases lying between them. CDR3 region: CASSELSNTGELFF. The CDR3 nucleotides are TGTGCCAGCAGTGAATTAAGTAACACCGGGGAGCTGTTTTTT.

The rearrangement uses TRBV7-8 and TRBJ2-7; possibly TRBD2 for D (5 bases). The CDR3 is made up of 15 amino acids. Germline V gives CDR1 SGHVS, CDR2 FQNEAQ. V gave up 5 bases and J gave up 3 bases, with 17 bases separating them. As DNA, the CDR3 is TGTGCCAGCAGCCACCCCGGGGTAGCAATCTACGAGCAGTACTTC. Amino acids: CASSHPGVAIYEQYF.

This clonotype was seen a handful of times. This chain connects TRBV19 to TRBJ2-7; 7 nucleotides match TRBD2. CDR3 length: 18 residues. Germline CDR1 is LNHDA and CDR2 is SQIVND (reference sequence). After removal of 3 bases from V and 1 base from J, the junction contained 15 bases not matched to a gene. In DNA form, the CDR3 reads TGTGCCAGTAGTATTCAACCAGCTGGGAGGGGATTGTCCTACGAGCAGTACTTC. Translating it yields CASSIQPAGRGLSYEQYF.

This clonotype was detected a few times. The V call is TRBV7-2, the J call TRBJ2-7, with D unresolved. CDR1 and CDR2 (germline): SGHTA, FQGNSA. This CDR3 is 15 amino acids long. Trimming removed 3 bases at V and 1 base at J, with 13 bases between. CDR3 nucleotides: TGTGCCAGCAGCTTCACTCGGAGTAAGTCCTACGAGCAGTACTTC. This encodes CASSFTRSKSYEQYF.